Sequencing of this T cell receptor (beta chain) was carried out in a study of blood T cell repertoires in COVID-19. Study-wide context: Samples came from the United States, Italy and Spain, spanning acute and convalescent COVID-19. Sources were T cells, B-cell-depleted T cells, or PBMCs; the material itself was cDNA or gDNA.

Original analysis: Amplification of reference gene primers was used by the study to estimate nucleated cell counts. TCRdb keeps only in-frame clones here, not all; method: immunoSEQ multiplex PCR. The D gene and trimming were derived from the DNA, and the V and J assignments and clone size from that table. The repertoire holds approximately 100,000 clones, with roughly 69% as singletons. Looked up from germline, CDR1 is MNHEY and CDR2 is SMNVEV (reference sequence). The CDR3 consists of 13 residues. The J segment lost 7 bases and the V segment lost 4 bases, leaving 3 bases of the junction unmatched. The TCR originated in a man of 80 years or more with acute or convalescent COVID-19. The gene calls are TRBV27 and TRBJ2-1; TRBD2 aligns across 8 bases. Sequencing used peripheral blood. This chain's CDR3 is CASSSGTRNEQFF. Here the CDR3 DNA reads TGTGCCAGCAGTTCCGGGACTAGAAATGAGCAGTTCTTC.